This section outlines one TCR beta chain sequence together with its context. This specimen comes from a study of cytomegalovirus exposure and HLA in healthy donors. J was trimmed by 5 bases and V by 3 bases; bases with no gene match: 10. CDR3 size: 14 residues. Germline values: CDR1 GTSNPN, CDR2 SVGIG (reference sequence). 13 Jbeta primers and 60 Vbeta primers were used for the PCR. Assay: immunoSEQ multiplex PCR; the TCRdb copy retains only in-frame clones and omits some. The sample has some 150,000 clones, 76% seen once. The specimen was PBMCs. This TCR was recovered from a female donor in good health and CMV-seronegative. J is TRBJ2-7 and V is TRBV30; TRBD1 matches at 7 bases. The CDR3 here is CAWSRDSPPNEQYF. The CDR3 nucleotides are TGTGCCTGGAGCCGGGACAGTCCCCCGAACGAGCAGTACTTC.